The rows below give T cell receptor beta chains drawn from one sample of a study of human T cells and chemical hapten exposure. MiXCR, run by TCRdb on the RACE reads, gives a single entry per CDR3 protein. Of some 50,000 distinct CDR3 sequences in the sample, over 3.5% were seen once. Sequences were obtained from whole blood. The receptors stem from a female donor in good health. Some clones in this sample may be carry-over from other donors' samples. Each CDR3 is given with its conserved first and last residue. Each record gives: J gene, clone size, V gene, D gene, CDR3 DNA, CDR3 protein. D genes are given only for firm matches. A clone size is listed for some rows: how often the clone was seen (once, few, many), or a class if it is expanded.

j_call: TRBJ2-6
clone_size: many
v_call: TRBV7-3
d_call: TRBD1
cdr3_nt: TGTGCCAGCAGCCTCGGGACAGGCCTTATCTCTGGGGCCAACGTCCTGACTTTC
cdr3_aa: CASSLGTGLISGANVLTF

j_call: TRBJ1-3
clone_size: many
v_call: TRBV18
d_call: .
cdr3_nt: TGTGCCAGCTCACCACCGCGAATGAGGGACCCGAGCTCTGGAAACACCATATATTTT
cdr3_aa: CASSPPRMRDPSSGNTIYF

j_call: TRBJ2-1
clone_size: many
v_call: TRBV6-6
d_call: .
cdr3_nt: TGTGCCAGCAGTGGTCCGGGGGGCCAAAGGAATGAGCAGTTCTTC
cdr3_aa: CASSGPGGQRNEQFF

j_call: TRBJ2-5
clone_size: many
v_call: TRBV4-2
d_call: .
cdr3_nt: TGTGCCAGCAGCCAAGATTGGGGGTGGGAGACCCAGTACTTC
cdr3_aa: CASSQDWGWETQYF

j_call: TRBJ2-1
clone_size: many
v_call: TRBV4-3
d_call: TRBD2
cdr3_nt: TGCGCCAGCAGCCAAGAATCCCCCTTGATCTCTAGCGGGGGCCAGGGGAATGAGCAGTTCTTC
cdr3_aa: CASSQESPLISSGGQGNEQFF

j_call: TRBJ2-3
clone_size: many
v_call: TRBV18
d_call: .
cdr3_nt: TGTGCCAGCTCACCACCGCTCCCGGGACTTCGCACAGATACGCAGTATTTT
cdr3_aa: CASSPPLPGLRTDTQYF

j_call: TRBJ2-4
clone_size: many
v_call: TRBV12-3/TRBV12-4
d_call: .
cdr3_nt: TGTGCCAGCAGTGCCCCGAGATTAGCCAAAAACATTCAGTACTTC
cdr3_aa: CASSAPRLAKNIQYF

j_call: TRBJ2-3
clone_size: many
v_call: TRBV10-3
d_call: .
cdr3_nt: TGTGCCATCAGTGACGAGGGAGTGTCTGATACGCAGTATTTT
cdr3_aa: CAISDEGVSDTQYF

j_call: TRBJ1-5
clone_size: many
v_call: TRBV11-2
d_call: .
cdr3_nt: TGTGCCAGCAGCGGAGGGAGAGGCGGCAATCAGCCCCAGCATTTT
cdr3_aa: CASSGGRGGNQPQHF

j_call: TRBJ1-2
clone_size: few
v_call: TRBV4-3
d_call: TRBD1
cdr3_nt: TGCGCCAGCAGCCAAGGCGTGTTGGGGACAGGGCTTAACTATGGCGACACCTTC
cdr3_aa: CASSQGVLGTGLNYGDTF

j_call: TRBJ1-1
clone_size: many
v_call: TRBV6-5
d_call: TRBD1
cdr3_nt: TGTGCCAGCACCATTCTTCCGGGACAGATGAACACTGAAGCTTTCTTT
cdr3_aa: CASTILPGQMNTEAFF

j_call: TRBJ1-2
clone_size: many
v_call: TRBV19
d_call: .
cdr3_nt: TGTGCCAGTAGTATAGCTCGCAGTGGCTACACCTTC
cdr3_aa: CASSIARSGYTF

j_call: TRBJ1-1
clone_size: many
v_call: TRBV11-2
d_call: .
cdr3_nt: TGTGCCAGCAGGCTTAATATTTTTCCTACTGAAGCTTTCTTT
cdr3_aa: CASRLNIFPTEAFF

j_call: TRBJ2-1
clone_size: .
v_call: TRBV12-3/TRBV12-4
d_call: TRBD2
cdr3_nt: TGTGCCAGCAGTTTTGGACTAGCGGGAAATGAGCAGTTCTTC
cdr3_aa: CASSFGLAGNEQFF

j_call: TRBJ1-1
clone_size: many
v_call: TRBV6-2/TRBV6-3
d_call: .
cdr3_nt: TGTGCCAGCGGAGACCCCCCTGGCGCTGAAGCTTTCTTT
cdr3_aa: CASGDPPGAEAFF

j_call: TRBJ2-1
clone_size: .
v_call: TRBV20-1
d_call: .
cdr3_nt: TGCAGTGCTCAGGCGTCAGGACGATACAATGAGCAGTTCTTC
cdr3_aa: CSAQASGRYNEQFF

j_call: TRBJ2-5
clone_size: many
v_call: TRBV18
d_call: .
cdr3_nt: TGTGCCAGCTCACCCCCGCAGGGGGAGGGACCAGGGACCCAGTACTTC
cdr3_aa: CASSPPQGEGPGTQYF